The 26 T cell receptor beta chains given below trace back to one sample, sequenced in a study of PD-1 blockade in mismatch repair-deficient tumors. Sequencing was performed with immunoSEQ multiplex PCR; in TCRdb, only in-frame clones are kept and a portion is missing. The table includes 120,000 or so clones, about 88% detected once. The sample was peripheral blood, taken 44 weeks after starting pembrolizumab. The receptors were sampled from an adult with mismatch repair-deficient cancer.

The gene calls are TRBV7-6 and TRBJ1-5; D possibly corresponds to TRBD1 (6 bases). The CDR3 is made up of 15 amino acids. Germline-derived CDR1 and CDR2 are SGHVS and FNYEAQ. Trimming stripped 6 bases from V and 7 bases from J, with 19 bases between. CDR3 DNA sequence: TGTGCCAGCAGTTCAGGGGTCGGGAGCGAACAGCCCCAGCATTTT. Protein product: CASSSGVGSEQPQHF. The complete variable domain, with remaining parts taken from reference TRBV7-6 and TRBJ1-5, reads GAGVSQSPRYKVTKRGQDVALRCDPISGHVSLYWYRQALGQGPEFLTYFNYEAQQDKSGLPNDRFSAERPEGSISTLTIQRTEQRDSAMYRCASSSGVGSEQPQHFGDGTRLSIL.

The chain links TRBV6-5 to TRBJ1-2; D is unresolved. The V and J ends lost 5 bases and 2 bases respectively, with 9 bases between them. CDR3 length equals 13 residues. Germline lookup yields CDR1 MNHEY and CDR2 SVGAGI. The DNA for the CDR3 is TGTGCCAGCAGTACAACGCGGAACTATGGCTACACCTTC. It codes for CASSTTRNYGYTF.

The rearrangement links TRBV19 to TRBJ2-1, with 7 bases fitting TRBD2. V trimming: 5 bases; J trimming: 3 bases; junction bases outside the gene matches: 7. Germline V gene sequence: CDR1 LNHDA, CDR2 SQIVND (reference sequence). This CDR3 has 15 amino acids. The CDR3 here is CASSSGTTLYNEQFF. The DNA of the CDR3 is TGTGCCAGTAGTTCCGGGACTACCCTCTACAATGAGCAGTTCTTC.

This chain joins TRBV19 and TRBJ2-1, with D tentatively TRBD2 (6 bases). Germline V CDR1 and CDR2: LNHDA, SQIVND (reference sequence). V lost 3 bases to trimming and J lost 4 bases, with 13 bases between them. The CDR3 contains 15 residues. The CDR3: CASSIAGGVYNEQFF. The CDR3 region has the DNA TGTGCCAGTAGTATTGCCGGAGGGGTTTACAATGAGCAGTTCTTC. Full variable domain (rest looked up from reference TRBV19 and TRBJ2-1): DGGITQSPKYLFRKEGQNVTLSCEQNLNHDAMYWYRQDPGQGLRLIYYSQIVNDFQKGDIAEGYSVSREKKESFPLTVTSAQKNPTAFYLCASSIAGGVYNEQFFGPGTRLTVL.

This clone has only one observation. This chain connects TRBV6-5 to TRBJ1-1; D is unresolved. V was clipped by 2 bases and J by 6 bases, with 13 bases between them. The CDR3 has 14 residues. Looked up from germline, CDR1 is MNHEY and CDR2 is SVGAGI. This chain's CDR3 is CASSYRVGFAEAFF. CDR3 sequence (DNA): TGTGCCAGCAGTTACAGGGTAGGGTTCGCTGAAGCTTTCTTT.

The rearrangement links TRBV27 to TRBJ2-3; D is perhaps TRBD2 (5 bases). Trimming left V 3 bases short and J 1 base short, with 14 bases between. This CDR3 is built from 16 residues. Germline V lookup: CDR1 MNHEY, CDR2 SMNVEV (reference sequence). The CDR3 here is CASSFFLGEGTDTQYF. Written as DNA, the CDR3 is TGTGCCAGCAGTTTCTTCTTGGGAGAGGGCACAGATACGCAGTATTTT.

The sample holds one count of this clone. This chain joins TRBV9 and TRBJ2-7; TRBD2 might be the D (6 bases). The CDR3 covers 16 residues. CDR1 is SGDLS, CDR2 YYNGEE, per germline. Trimming removed 4 bases at V and 5 bases at J, with 22 bases between. The DNA of the CDR3 is TGTGCCAGCAGCCCGAGTGGCGGGGCGGGGCAGGACGAGCAGTACTTC. Its protein product is CASSPSGGAGQDEQYF.

This chain links TRBV9 with TRBJ2-6; no firm D call. Between the trimmed V and J ends, which lost 0 bases and 4 bases, there was a span of 11 bases. Germline V gives CDR1 SGDLS, CDR2 YYNGEE. CDR3 size: 16 residues. DNA of the CDR3: TGTGCCAGCAGCGTAGGAAGAGCGACCGGGGCCAACGTCCTGACTTTC. Protein: CASSVGRATGANVLTF.

The chain recombines TRBV15 with TRBJ2-5; 12 positions match TRBD1. The J segment lost 5 bases and the V segment lost 3 bases, leaving 4 bases of the junction unmatched. Germline loops: CDR1 LNHNV, CDR2 YYDKDF (reference sequence). This CDR3 comprises 15 residues. The CDR3 spells CATSRGQGALETQYF. Here the CDR3 DNA reads TGTGCCACCAGCAGGGGACAGGGGGCATTGGAGACCCAGTACTTC.

This clone was seen a handful of times. The rearrangement joins TRBV4-1 to TRBJ2-7; D is undetermined. There are 10 residues in the CDR3. Germline values: CDR1 MGHRA, CDR2 YSYEKL. Between the trimmed V and J ends, which lost 9 bases and 7 bases, there was a span of 10 bases. The chain's CDR3 is CASGLEEQYF. The CDR3 bases are TGCGCCAGTGGGCTGGAGGAGCAGTACTTC.

The V call is TRBV28, the J call TRBJ1-5; D is undetermined. There are 14 residues in the CDR3. Trimming stripped 6 bases from V and 0 bases from J, with 9 bases between. Germline CDR1 reads MDHEN; CDR2 reads SYDVKM. This chain's CDR3 is CASSYAGSNQPQHF. CDR3 sequence (DNA): TGTGCCAGCAGCTATGCGGGTAGCAATCAGCCCCAGCATTTT.

DNA for the CDR3: TGTGCCAGCAGCCCCTGGGGGGCCGGGGAGCTGTTTTTT. This gives the protein CASSPWGAGELFF. The chain links TRBV11-2 to TRBJ2-2; D is perhaps TRBD2 (6 bases). CDR1 and CDR2 (germline): SGHAT, FQNNGV. The CDR3 is 13 residues long. The germline V and J ends were trimmed by 5 bases and 6 bases, with 10 bases remaining between them.

CDR3 residues: CATGRQGARSEKLFF. DNA for the CDR3: TGTGCAACCGGTCGACAGGGGGCGCGGAGTGAAAAACTGTTTTTT. V is TRBV6-6 and J is TRBJ1-4; 10 bases map to TRBD1. From germline, CDR1 is MNHNY and CDR2 SVGAGI (reference sequence). This CDR3 contains 15 residues.

The V gene is TRBV19, the J gene TRBJ2-1; possibly TRBD2 for D (6 bases). The CDR3 length is 15 residues. CDR1 is LNHDA and CDR2 is SQIVND in the germline V gene (reference sequence). V was pared by 2 bases and J by 3 bases, with 11 bases between. The CDR3 protein is CASSILAEDYNEQFF. The CDR3 bases are TGTGCCAGTAGTATATTAGCGGAGGACTACAATGAGCAGTTCTTC.

The rearrangement uses TRBV20-1 and TRBJ2-1, with TRBD2 matching over 7 bases. Germline assignment: CDR1 DFQATT and CDR2 SNEGSKA (reference sequence). This CDR3 is 11 amino acids long. V lost 3 bases and J lost 10; bases outside the gene matches: 3. The CDR3 loop reads CSARAGEEQFF. The CDR3 DNA sequence: TGCAGTGCTAGGGCGGGAGAGGAGCAGTTCTTC.

The sample holds one count of this clone. This sequence joins TRBV4-1 and TRBJ2-1, with 8 bases that match TRBD2. Unmatched junction bases numbered 8, after V lost 1 base and J lost 3 bases. Germline CDR1 and CDR2: MGHRA and YSYEKL. The length of the CDR3 is 17 residues. CDR3 in DNA: TGCGCCAGCAGCCAAGTAGGTGCGGGACTAGGCTACAATGAGCAGTTCTTC. It codes for CASSQVGAGLGYNEQFF.

The rearrangement joins TRBV19 to TRBJ2-2, with TRBD2 identical over 7 bases. This CDR3 comprises 15 residues. Germline V gene data show CDR1 as LNHDA and CDR2 as SQIVND (reference sequence). Unmatched junction bases numbered 7, after V lost 3 bases and J lost 6 bases. The CDR3 region is CASSMGEGLSGELFF. The CDR3 DNA reads TGTGCCAGTAGTATGGGGGAGGGCCTGTCCGGGGAGCTGTTTTTT.

The chain is built from TRBV25-1 and TRBJ2-3, with 8 bases lining up with TRBD1. V shed 3 bases and J 2 bases; nucleotides not matched to a gene: 4. CDR3 length: 15 residues. Germline V gene sequence: CDR1 MGHDK, CDR2 SYGVNS. The CDR3 DNA reads as TGTGCCAGCAGTGACAGGGGGCACGACACAGATACGCAGTATTTT. As protein: CASSDRGHDTDTQYF. Looking up the rest from reference TRBV25-1 and TRBJ2-3 gives the full variable domain: EADIYQTPRYLVIGTGKKITLECSQTMGHDKMYWYQQDPGMELHLIHYSYGVNSTEKGDLSSESTVSRIRTEHFPLTLESARPSHTSQYLCASSDRGHDTDTQYFGPGTRLTVL.

This clone was seen a single time. The chain recombines TRBV7-9 with TRBJ2-4, with a tentative D call TRBD2 (6 bases). Per germline, CDR1 SEHNR and CDR2 FQNEAQ (reference sequence). Trimming cost V 1 base and J 0 bases, with 13 bases left between them. The CDR3 is made up of 17 amino acids. The CDR3 nucleotides are TGTGCCAGCAGCTTAGACTTAGGAGGGGCAGCCAAAAACATTCAGTACTTC. Its translation: CASSLDLGGAAKNIQYF.

The gene calls are TRBV19 and TRBJ2-1, with 11 bases that match TRBD2. Unmatched junction bases numbered 4, after V lost 5 bases and J lost 4 bases. This CDR3 spans 15 amino acids. Germline V lookup: CDR1 LNHDA, CDR2 SQIVND (reference sequence). The CDR3 is CASSSGTSGYNEQFF. The CDR3, as DNA: TGTGCCAGTAGTTCCGGGACTAGCGGTTACAATGAGCAGTTCTTC. The full variable domain, completed using reference TRBV19 and TRBJ2-1, is DGGITQSPKYLFRKEGQNVTLSCEQNLNHDAMYWYRQDPGQGLRLIYYSQIVNDFQKGDIAEGYSVSREKKESFPLTVTSAQKNPTAFYLCASSSGTSGYNEQFFGPGTRLTVL.

The rearrangement links TRBV7-8 to TRBJ1-1; D might be TRBD1 (6 bases). CDR1 is SGHVS and CDR2 is FQNEAQ in the germline V gene. This CDR3 has 16 residues. Trimming pared 8 bases from V and 4 bases from J, leaving 23 bases between. For the CDR3, the DNA is TGTGCCAGCCGGATTGACGGGGGGCGGTTGGGCACTGAAGCTTTCTTT. This sequence encodes CASRIDGGRLGTEAFF.

The genes are TRBV7-9 and TRBJ2-3; D remains ambiguous. CDR1 is SEHNR, CDR2 FQNEAQ, per germline (reference sequence). This CDR3 contains 15 residues. The germline V and J ends were trimmed by 4 bases and 2 bases, with 13 bases remaining between them. The CDR3 DNA follows: TGTGCCAGCAGCTCCACTATGTCTGCCACAGATACGCAGTATTTT. This gives the protein CASSSTMSATDTQYF.

V is TRBV9 and J is TRBJ2-3; D is uncertain. V gave up 3 bases and J gave up 2 bases, with 10 bases separating them. This CDR3 has 14 amino acids. The germline CDR1 and CDR2 sequences are SGDLS and YYNGEE. This chain's CDR3 is CASSGGAVTDTQYF. CDR3 nucleotide sequence: TGTGCCAGCAGCGGAGGCGCGGTCACAGATACGCAGTATTTT.

J is TRBJ2-1 and V is TRBV4-2; 11 bases line up with TRBD2. Germline loops: CDR1 LGHNA, CDR2 YNFKEQ. The V segment lost 4 bases and the J segment 0 bases; nucleotides outside the gene matches: 14. This CDR3 has 20 residues. The CDR3 protein is CASSPRSGTSGTLSYNEQFF. The CDR3, as DNA: TGTGCCAGCAGCCCGAGGTCCGGGACTAGCGGAACCCTCTCCTACAATGAGCAGTTCTTC.

The chain carries TRBV30 and TRBJ1-4, with a possible D match to TRBD1 (5 bases). The CDR3 loop spans 13 amino acids. Germline-derived CDR1 and CDR2 are GTSNPN and SVGIG (reference sequence). Trimming shortened V by 2 bases and J by 5 bases, and 9 bases separated the two germline ends. The CDR3 DNA reads as TGTGCCTGGAGTTTAACAGGCAATGAAAAACTGTTTTTT. It is translated as CAWSLTGNEKLFF.

The V gene is TRBV29-1, the J gene TRBJ2-7; TRBD1 might be the D (5 bases). The CDR3 runs 13 residues. Per the germline V gene, CDR1 is SQVTM and CDR2 is ANQGSEA. Between the trimmed V and J ends, which lost 0 bases and 6 bases, there was a span of 12 bases. CDR3 residues: CSVEDGRVGEQYF. The CDR3 nucleotides are TGCAGCGTTGAAGACGGCAGGGTCGGCGAGCAGTACTTC.